This T cell receptor (beta chain) stems from a study of T cells after yellow fever vaccination (dated by TCRdb to the late 2010s). As for the study more broadly: The SMART-Seq v4 Ultra Low Input RNA kit was used to prepare libraries from fractions with low cell numbers. Two healthy male donors made up the cohort, one aged 18 to 30 years and the other aged 30 to 40 years. Blood was collected at multiple timepoints before and after primary and secondary immunization, and bulk PBMC replicates and cell subsets were isolated. To track T-cell clones before and after primary and booster YFV17D yellow fever vaccination, bulk TCR alpha and beta repertoires were sequenced longitudinally. On the study overall, not on this receptor specifically: Compared with the primary T-cell response, the secondary T-cell response was weaker but faster, peaking on day 5 rather than day 15. A small fraction of clonotypes showed up in both the CD4 and CD8 compartments, probably as a result of convergent recombination. FACS-sorted repertoires could contain abundant contaminating clonotypes from the bulk population, so computational filtering was required. Because only a couple of donors were included in the study, the extent to which the findings can be generalized is limited. After the booster, most clones that had expanded after primary vaccination were detected again (about 95% of CD4 and over 75% of CD8), suggesting broad maintenance of memory.

Reads for this sample came from an Illumina NovaSeq 6000. TCR cDNA was made using 5'RACE template switching, a step that added a universal primer site and unique molecular identifiers. Priming of cDNA synthesis was performed from both the TCR alpha and TCR beta constant segments. Two PCR steps were used to amplify libraries, with sample barcodes and sequencing adapters being added in the second step. Sequencing of libraries was done on Illumina HiSeq 2500 (2x100 bp) or NovaSeq (2x150 bp). For the original study's pipeline: Demultiplexing of reads and collapsing into UMI consensus sequences were performed with MIGEC, and V(D)J alignment was carried out with MiXCR. Using edgeR on replicate PBMC samples, clonotypes were called vaccine-responding if FDR was below 0.01 and the log2 fold change was above 5 up to day 15. CD4 or CD8 identity was assigned to each bulk clonotype according to whether the clonotype was present at higher abundance in the sequenced CD4 repertoire or the sequenced CD8 repertoire. TCRdb reprocessed the public reads (quality trimming at Q25 with fastp, clone calling with MiXCR) and kept in-frame beta chains. Each entry merges the rows of one CDR3 protein and shows their most common DNA and genes. The V and J calls, along with clone size, are taken from TCRdb and not from the paper's own processing. This sample lists 250,000 to 400,000 distinct CDR3 sequences; 4.1% were detected once. Jointly, the top ten make up under 30% of the sample.

Ten or more counts support this clonotype. Its antigen target is currently unknown. There are no base qualities to consult, and no much larger clone falls within one base. The CDR3 holds 15 amino acids from the cysteine to the phenylalanine. Only CDR3 DNA remains: 45 bases, in frame from the first base. Reading the germline V gene gives CDR1 SGHDT and CDR2 YYEEEE. The germline ends are 10 bases apart after V is trimmed by 1 base and J by 3 bases. The treatment or condition label, read with the paper, signifies: live attenuated yellow fever vaccine strain. At each blood-draw timepoint, two biological replicates of bulk PBMCs were obtained. PBMCs were isolated from peripheral blood using a standard Ficoll-Paque protocol. RNA was extracted with TriZol from bulk PBMCs, CD4 and CD8 fractions, and dextramer-positive and dextramer-negative fractions.

Recombination connected TRBV5-6 to TRBJ1-4, with the D gene call left open. The sequence was collected from a man in his late teens or twenties who received the YFV17D yellow fever vaccine. Sequencing used PBMCs, obtained 5 days after the yellow fever booster vaccination. The DNA sequence follows: TGTGCCAGCAGCTTGAATGGGTGGGCTAATGAAAAACTGTTTTTT. Its protein is CASSLNGWANEKLFF.